This TCR beta chain stems from a study of monozygotic twins with inflammatory bowel disease. Both TCRalpha and TCRbeta cDNA were subjected to two nested PCRs lasting approximately 16 and 10 cycles. TCRdb processed the 5' RACE reads again and assigns one entry to each CDR3 protein, with no DNA. Its table records around 450,000 distinct CDR3 sequences. Study-level results: Varying immunosuppressive regimens may have increased patient repertoire variability. Discrimination among different T cell subtypes was not achievable. IBD patients, compared with healthy twins, shared fewer clonotypes with others (especially with disease activity).

There are 16 residues in the CDR3. Germline loops: CDR1 SGHKS, CDR2 YYEKEE (reference sequence). For this clonotype: Its antigen is as yet unknown.

Specimen: blood. J is TRBJ1-2 and V is TRBV5-5; there is no DNA to check the TCRdb D call of TRBD1. The sequence came from a human donor with ulcerative colitis or Crohn's disease, or a healthy co-twin of an affected twin (not recorded which). The CDR3 here is CASSHPSTGTGYGYTF.